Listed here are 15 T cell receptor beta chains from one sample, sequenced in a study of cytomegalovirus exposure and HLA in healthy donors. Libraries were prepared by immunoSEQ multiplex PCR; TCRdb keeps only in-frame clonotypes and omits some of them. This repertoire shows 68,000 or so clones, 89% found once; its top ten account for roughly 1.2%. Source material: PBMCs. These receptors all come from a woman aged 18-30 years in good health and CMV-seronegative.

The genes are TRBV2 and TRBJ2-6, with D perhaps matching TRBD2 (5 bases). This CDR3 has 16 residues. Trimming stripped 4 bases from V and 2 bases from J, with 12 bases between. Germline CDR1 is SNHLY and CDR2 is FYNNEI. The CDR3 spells CASSGERIAGANVLTF. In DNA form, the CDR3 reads TGTGCCAGCAGTGGGGAGAGAATCGCTGGGGCCAACGTCCTGACTTTC.

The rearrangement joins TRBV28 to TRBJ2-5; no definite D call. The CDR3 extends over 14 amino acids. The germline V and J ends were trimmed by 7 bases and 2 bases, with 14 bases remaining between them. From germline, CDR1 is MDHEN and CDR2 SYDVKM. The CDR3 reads CASIQRHRQETQYF. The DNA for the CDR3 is TGTGCCAGCATCCAACGGCACAGACAAGAGACCCAGTACTTC.

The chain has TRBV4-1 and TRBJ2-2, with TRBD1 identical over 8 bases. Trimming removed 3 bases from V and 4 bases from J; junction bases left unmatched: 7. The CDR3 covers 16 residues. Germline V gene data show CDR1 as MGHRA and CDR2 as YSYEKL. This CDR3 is CASSQFGQGVTGELFF. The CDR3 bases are TGCGCCAGCAGCCAGTTTGGACAGGGCGTCACCGGGGAGCTGTTTTTT.

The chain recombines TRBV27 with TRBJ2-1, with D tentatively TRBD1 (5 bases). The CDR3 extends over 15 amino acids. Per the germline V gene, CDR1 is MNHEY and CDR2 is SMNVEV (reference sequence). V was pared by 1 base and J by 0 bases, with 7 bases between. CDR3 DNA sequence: TGTGCCAGCAGTTTATTAGACAGCTCCTACAATGAGCAGTTCTTC. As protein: CASSLLDSSYNEQFF.

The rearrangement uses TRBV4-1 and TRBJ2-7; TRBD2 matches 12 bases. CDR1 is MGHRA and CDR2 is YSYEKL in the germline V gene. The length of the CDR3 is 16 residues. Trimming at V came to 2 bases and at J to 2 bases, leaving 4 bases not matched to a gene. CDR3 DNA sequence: TGCGCCAGCAGCCAAAGGACTAGCGGGGTTGCCTACGAGCAGTACTTC. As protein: CASSQRTSGVAYEQYF.

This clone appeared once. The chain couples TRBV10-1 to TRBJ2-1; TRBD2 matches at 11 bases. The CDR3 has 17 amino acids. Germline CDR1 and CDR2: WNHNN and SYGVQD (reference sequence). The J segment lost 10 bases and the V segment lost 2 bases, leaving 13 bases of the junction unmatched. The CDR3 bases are TGCGCCAGCAGTGAGACTAGCGGGAGATTCCCATCAAGGGAGCAGTTCTTC. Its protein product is CASSETSGRFPSREQFF.

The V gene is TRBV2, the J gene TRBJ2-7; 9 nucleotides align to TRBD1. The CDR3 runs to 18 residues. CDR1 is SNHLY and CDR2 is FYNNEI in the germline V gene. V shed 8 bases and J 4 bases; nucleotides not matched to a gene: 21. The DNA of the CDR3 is TGTGCCAGCGGCTTACCGGGACAGGGCCTCCACGTCAGTTACGAGCAGTACTTC. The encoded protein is CASGLPGQGLHVSYEQYF.

CDR3 nucleotide sequence: TGCGCCAGCAGCTCGCTGAGAGACACAGATACGCAGTATTTT. This translates into CASSSLRDTDTQYF. The chain joins TRBV5-1 to TRBJ2-3; unclear D gene. Germline CDR1 SGHRS, CDR2 YFSETQ. The CDR3 sequence is 14 residues long. V dropped 3 bases and J dropped 2 bases, with 10 bases sitting between them.

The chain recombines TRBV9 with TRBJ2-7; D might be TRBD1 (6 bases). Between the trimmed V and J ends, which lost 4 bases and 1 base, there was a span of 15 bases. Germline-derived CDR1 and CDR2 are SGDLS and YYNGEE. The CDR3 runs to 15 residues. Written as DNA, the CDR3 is TGTGCCAGCAGCAACCAGGGGAGTGGGTCCTACGAGCAGTACTTC. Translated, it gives CASSNQGSGSYEQYF.

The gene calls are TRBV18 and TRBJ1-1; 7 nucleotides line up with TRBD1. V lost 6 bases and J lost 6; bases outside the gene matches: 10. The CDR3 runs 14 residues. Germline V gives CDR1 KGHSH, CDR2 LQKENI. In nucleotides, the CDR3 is TGTGCCAGCTCCTTTACAGGGGCGAGGGCTGAAGCTTTCTTT. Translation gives CASSFTGARAEAFF. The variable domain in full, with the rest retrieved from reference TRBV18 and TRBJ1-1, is NAGVMQNPRHLVRRRGQEARLRCSPMKGHSHVYWYRQLPEEGLKFMVYLQKENIIDESGMPKERFSAEFPKEGPSILRIQQVVRGDSAAYFCASSFTGARAEAFFGQGTRLTVV.

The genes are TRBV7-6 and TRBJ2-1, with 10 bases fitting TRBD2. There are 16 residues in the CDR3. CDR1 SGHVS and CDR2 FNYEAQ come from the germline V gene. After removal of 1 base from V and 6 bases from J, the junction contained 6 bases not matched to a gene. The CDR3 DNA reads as TGTGCCAGCAGCTTAGGTGCTCTAGCGGGAGTCAATGAGCAGTTCTTC. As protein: CASSLGALAGVNEQFF.

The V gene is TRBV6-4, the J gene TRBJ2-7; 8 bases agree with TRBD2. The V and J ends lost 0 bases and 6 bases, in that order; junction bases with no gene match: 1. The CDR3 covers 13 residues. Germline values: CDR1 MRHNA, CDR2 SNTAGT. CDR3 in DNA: TGTGCCAGCAGTGACTCGGGACTAGGCGAGCAGTACTTC. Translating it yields CASSDSGLGEQYF.

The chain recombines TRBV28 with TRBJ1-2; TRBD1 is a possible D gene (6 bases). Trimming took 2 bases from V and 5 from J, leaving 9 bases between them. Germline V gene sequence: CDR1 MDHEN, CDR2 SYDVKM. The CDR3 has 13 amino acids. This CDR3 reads CASSLPGQYGYTF. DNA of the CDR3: TGTGCCAGCAGTTTACCAGGACAGTATGGCTACACCTTC.

CDR3 sequence (DNA): TGTGCCAGCAGCTTGGCAACCGGGACAGGTTTTTACAATGAGCAGTTCTTC. This encodes CASSLATGTGFYNEQFF. The chain recombines TRBV7-9 with TRBJ2-1; 8 nucleotides line up with TRBD1. The CDR3 is 17 residues long. The V gene end was trimmed by 3 bases and the J gene end by 4 bases; junction bases not matched to a gene: 11. Germline lookup yields CDR1 SEHNR and CDR2 FQNEAQ (reference sequence). Full variable domain (rest looked up from reference TRBV7-9 and TRBJ2-1): DTGVSQNPRHKITKRGQNVTFRCDPISEHNRLYWYRQTLGQGPEFLTYFQNEAQLEKSRLLSDRFSAERPKGSFSTLEIQRTEQGDSAMYLCASSLATGTGFYNEQFFGPGTRLTVL.

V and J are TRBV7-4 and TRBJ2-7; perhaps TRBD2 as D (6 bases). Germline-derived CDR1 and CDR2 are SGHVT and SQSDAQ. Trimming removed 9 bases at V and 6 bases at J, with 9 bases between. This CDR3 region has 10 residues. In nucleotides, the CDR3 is TGTGCCAGGGGGGGAGGCGAGCAGTACTTC. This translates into CARGGGEQYF. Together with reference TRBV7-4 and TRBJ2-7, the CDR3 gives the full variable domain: GAGVSQSPRYKVAKRGRDVALRCDSISGHVTLYWYRQTLGQGSEVLTYSQSDAQRDKSGRPSGRFSAERPERSVSTLKIQRTEQGDSAVYLCARGGGEQYFGPGTRLTVT.